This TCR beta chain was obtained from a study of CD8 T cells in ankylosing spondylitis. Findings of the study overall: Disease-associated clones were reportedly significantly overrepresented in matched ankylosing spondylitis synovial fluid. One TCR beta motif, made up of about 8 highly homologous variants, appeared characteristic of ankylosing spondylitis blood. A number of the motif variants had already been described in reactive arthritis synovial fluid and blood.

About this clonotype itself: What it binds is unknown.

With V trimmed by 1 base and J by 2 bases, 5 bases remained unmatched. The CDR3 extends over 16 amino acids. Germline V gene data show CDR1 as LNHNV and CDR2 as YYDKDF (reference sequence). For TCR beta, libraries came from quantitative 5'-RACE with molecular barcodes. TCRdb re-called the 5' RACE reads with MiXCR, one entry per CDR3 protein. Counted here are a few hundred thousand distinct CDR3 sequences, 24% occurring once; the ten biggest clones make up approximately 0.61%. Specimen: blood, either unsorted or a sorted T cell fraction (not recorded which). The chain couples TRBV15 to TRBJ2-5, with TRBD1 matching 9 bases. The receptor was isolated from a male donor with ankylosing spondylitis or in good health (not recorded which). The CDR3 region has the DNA TGTGCCACCAGCAGAGGATCGGGACAGGGTCAAGAGACCCAGTACTTC. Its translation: CATSRGSGQGQETQYF.